Listed below are T cell receptor beta chains from one sample, sequenced in a study of PD-1 blockade in classical Hodgkin lymphoma. TCRdb keeps only in-frame clones here, not all; method: immunoSEQ multiplex PCR. In the table there are about 60,000 clones, roughly 90% of which are singletons. The specimen comprised peripheral blood mononuclear cells (PBMCs), sampled at baseline. The receptors here all came from a human donor with classical Hodgkin lymphoma. The CDR3 runs from the conserved cysteine through the conserved F or W. A D gene is named only where the DNA matches it firmly. Size is omitted from some rows. Given values are once, few, many or a class for expanded clones.

D gene	V gene	J gene	clone size	CDR3 protein	CDR3 DNA
TRBD1	TRBV28	TRBJ1-1	NA	CASTPTGYTEAFF	TGTGCCAGCACCCCGACAGGGTACACTGAAGCTTTCTTT
NA	TRBV7-3	TRBJ2-2	NA	CASRPGVVGELFF	TGTGCCAGCCGGCCAGGGGTCGTCGGGGAGCTGTTTTTT
TRBD2	TRBV15	TRBJ2-3	NA	CATSPWGGGPSDTQYF	TGTGCCACCAGCCCCTGGGGGGGAGGGCCCTCGGATACGCAGTATTTT
NA	TRBV28	TRBJ1-6	NA	CASSEGDSPLHF	TGTGCCAGCAGCGAGGGCGATTCACCCCTCCACTTT
NA	TRBV4-2	TRBJ2-7	once	CASSQERGYEQYF	TGTGCCAGCAGCCAAGAAAGGGGGTACGAGCAGTACTTC
NA	TRBV28	TRBJ2-5	NA	CASAPYPETQYF	TGTGCCAGCGCTCCCTACCCAGAGACCCAGTACTTC
TRBD1	TRBV6-6	TRBJ2-7	NA	CASRPGQEITYEQYF	TGTGCCAGCAGGCCGGGACAGGAGATCACCTACGAGCAGTACTTC
TRBD2	TRBV15	TRBJ2-1	NA	CATSTTSGGLNEQFF	TGTGCCACCAGCACGACTAGCGGGGGCCTCAATGAGCAGTTCTTC
TRBD1	TRBV2	TRBJ1-6	NA	CASSETGQDNSPLHF	TGTGCCAGCAGTGAAACGGGACAGGACAATTCACCCCTCCACTTT
NA	TRBV28	TRBJ2-7	NA	CASSVNGYEQYF	TGTGCCAGCTCAGTGAATGGGTACGAGCAGTACTTC
NA	TRBV12-2	TRBJ2-5	NA	CASRLIAQSDRGSFQETQYF	TGTGCAAGTCGCTTAATTGCTCAATCGGACAGGGGGTCTTTTCAAGAGACCCAGTACTTC
NA	TRBV5-5	TRBJ2-2	NA	CASSLLSTGELFF	TGTGCCAGCAGCTTGCTGAGCACCGGGGAGCTGTTTTTT
NA	TRBV14	TRBJ2-3	NA	CASSQEGERLLLGTDTQYF	TGTGCCAGCAGCCAAGAAGGGGAACGTCTACTCCTAGGCACAGATACGCAGTATTTT
TRBD1	TRBV5-6	TRBJ2-5	once	CASTRDRGASETQYF	TGTGCCAGCACCCGAGACAGGGGAGCTTCGGAGACCCAGTACTTC
NA	TRBV27	TRBJ2-1	NA	CASSPIGADEQFF	TGTGCCAGCAGTCCCATCGGGGCGGACGAGCAGTTCTTC
NA	TRBV6-1	TRBJ2-3	NA	CASSESGVADTQYF	TGTGCCAGCAGTGAAAGTGGGGTCGCAGATACGCAGTATTTT
NA	TRBV6-1	TRBJ1-2	once	CASSGGSYGYTF	TGTGCCAGCAGTGGAGGCAGCTATGGCTACACCTTC
NA	TRBV6-5	TRBJ2-1	once	CASSQGLYNEQFF	TGTGCCAGCAGTCAGGGACTCTACAATGAGCAGTTCTTC
TRBD2	TRBV29-1	TRBJ2-7	NA	CSVRAGGAYEQYF	TGCAGCGTTCGGGCGGGAGGGGCCTACGAGCAGTACTTC
TRBD2	TRBV18	TRBJ2-3	NA	CASQTSGGVDRQYF	TGTGCCAGCCAGACTAGCGGGGGAGTCGATCGACAGTATTTT
TRBD1	TRBV6-1	TRBJ2-7	NA	CATKRQGGYEQYF	TGTGCCACCAAGAGACAGGGTGGGTACGAGCAGTACTTC
NA	TRBV7-2	TRBJ2-5	few	CASRGTSRPDKETQYF	TGTGCCAGCAGAGGTACTAGTCGGCCAGATAAAGAGACCCAGTACTTC
NA	TRBV7-3	TRBJ2-1	NA	CASSSGSYNEQFF	TGTGCCAGCAGCTCCGGGAGCTACAATGAGCAGTTCTTC
TRBD1	TRBV28	TRBJ2-3	NA	CASSYLGTGTTDTQYF	TGTGCCAGCAGTTACCTCGGGACAGGTACTACAGATACGCAGTATTTT
NA	TRBV6-1	TRBJ2-7	NA	CASSEGVYEQYF	TGTGCCAGCAGTGAAGGCGTTTACGAGCAGTACTTC
NA	TRBV27	TRBJ2-7	NA	CASSSPAQGAYEQYF	TGTGCCAGCAGCTCCCCCGCTCAGGGAGCCTACGAGCAGTACTTC
NA	TRBV7-9	TRBJ2-1	NA	CASNPGRGVNEQFF	TGTGCCAGCAACCCCGGCAGGGGAGTAAATGAGCAGTTCTTC
NA	TRBV7-8	TRBJ2-7	NA	CASSLVVGGYEQYF	TGTGCCAGCAGCTTAGTTGTGGGAGGCTACGAGCAGTACTTC
NA	TRBV5-4	TRBJ2-1	NA	CASSYRGRTTYNEQFF	TGTGCCAGCAGCTACAGAGGGCGGACGACCTACAATGAGCAGTTCTTC
NA	TRBV18	TRBJ1-1	NA	CASSPRPLTEAFF	TGTGCCAGCTCACCGCGCCCGCTCACTGAAGCTTTCTTT
NA	TRBV28	TRBJ2-5	NA	CASRAGAGYQETQYF	TGTGCCAGCAGGGCCGGGGCGGGGTACCAAGAGACCCAGTACTTC
TRBD1	TRBV7-6	TRBJ2-7	NA	CASSSGQGQYRQYF	TGTGCCAGCAGCTCGGGACAGGGTCAATACAGGCAGTACTTC
NA	TRBV6-1	TRBJ1-2	NA	CASSEHKGYTF	TGTGCCAGCAGTGAACACAAGGGCTACACCTTC
NA	TRBV19	TRBJ2-1	NA	CASKPKDGYNNEQFF	TGTGCCAGTAAGCCCAAGGACGGATACAATAATGAGCAGTTCTTC
NA	TRBV11-2	TRBJ2-7	NA	CASSVPGGPYEQYF	TGTGCCAGCAGCGTTCCGGGGGGCCCCTACGAGCAGTACTTC